A selection of T cell receptor beta chains follows, all from one sample in a study of CD8 T cells in Susac syndrome. Using its own MiXCR run on the immunoSEQ multiplex PCR reads, TCRdb lists one record per CDR3 protein. The top ten hold 0.11% of the sample, which has 140,000 to 150,000 distinct CDR3 sequences, 85% to 95% seen once. The sequenced sample consisted of CD4+ T cells from PBMCs. The receptor source for this set is a human donor with multiple sclerosis. Each CDR3 is given without its conserved first and last residue. Size is omitted from some rows. Given values are once, few, many or a class for expanded clones.

J	size	V	CDR3
TRBJ2-5	.	TRBV29-1	SVGGTLQETQY
TRBJ1-1	.	TRBV12-3/TRBV12-4	ASKLLVNTEAF
TRBJ2-1	.	TRBV19	ASSSAGGAYNEQF
TRBJ1-6	.	TRBV11-2	ASSLNSSPLH
TRBJ2-5	.	TRBV7-8	ASSLGSYLETQY
TRBJ2-7	.	TRBV2	ASSPSAGTLYEQY
TRBJ2-7	.	TRBV4-1	ASSQDVGFSYEQY
TRBJ2-5	.	TRBV27	ASSWTGTETQY
TRBJ2-7	once	TRBV20-1	SARGASGRYEQY
TRBJ2-7	.	TRBV30	AWSVPQGFSYEQY
TRBJ2-7	.	TRBV4-2	ASSQVAQGGPPYEQY
TRBJ2-1	once	TRBV24-1	ATSVGGTLYNEQF
TRBJ2-5	.	TRBV15	ATTPPDRGQETQY
TRBJ1-1	.	TRBV5-4	ASSLKTGMNTEAF
TRBJ2-5	.	TRBV11-2	ASSRGTGLQETQY
TRBJ2-5	once	TRBV27	ASSLFGANQETQY
TRBJ2-5	.	TRBV15	ATSRDLWQFQETQY
TRBJ1-4	.	TRBV5-1	ASSRTGSGGSPEKLF
TRBJ2-7	.	TRBV7-9	ASTNPGGYEQY
TRBJ1-5	.	TRBV9	ASSASGGIQPQH
TRBJ2-4	.	TRBV4-1	ASSQLGQGKNIQY
TRBJ2-2	.	TRBV30	AWSTGLAVTGELF
TRBJ2-2	.	TRBV6-2/TRBV6-3	ASSYPREGVIVTGELF
TRBJ2-1	.	TRBV14	ASSRQGYNNEQF